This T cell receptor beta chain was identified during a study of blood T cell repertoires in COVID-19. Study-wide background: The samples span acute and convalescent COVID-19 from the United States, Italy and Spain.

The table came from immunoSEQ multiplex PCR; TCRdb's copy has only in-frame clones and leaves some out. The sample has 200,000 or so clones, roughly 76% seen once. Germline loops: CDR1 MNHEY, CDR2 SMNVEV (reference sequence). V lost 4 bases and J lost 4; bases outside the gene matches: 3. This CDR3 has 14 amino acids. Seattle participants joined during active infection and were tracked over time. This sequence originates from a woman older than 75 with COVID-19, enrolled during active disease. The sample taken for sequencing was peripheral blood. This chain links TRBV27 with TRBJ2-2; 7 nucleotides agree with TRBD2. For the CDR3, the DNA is TGTGCCAGCAGTTCCCCGGGGGGCACCGGGGAGCTGTTTTTT. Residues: CASSSPGGTGELFF.